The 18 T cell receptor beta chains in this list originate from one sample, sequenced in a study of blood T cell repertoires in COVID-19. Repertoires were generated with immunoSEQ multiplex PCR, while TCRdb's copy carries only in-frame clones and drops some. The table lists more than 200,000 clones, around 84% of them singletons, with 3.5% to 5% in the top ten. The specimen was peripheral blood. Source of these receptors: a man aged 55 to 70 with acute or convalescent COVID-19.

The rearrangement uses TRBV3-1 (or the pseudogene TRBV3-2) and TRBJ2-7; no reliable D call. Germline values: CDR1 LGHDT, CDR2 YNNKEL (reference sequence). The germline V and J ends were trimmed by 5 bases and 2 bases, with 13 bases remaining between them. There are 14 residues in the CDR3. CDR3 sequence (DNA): TGTGCCAGCAGCGCCACGGGTCTCCCCTACGAGCAGTACTTC. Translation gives CASSATGLPYEQYF.

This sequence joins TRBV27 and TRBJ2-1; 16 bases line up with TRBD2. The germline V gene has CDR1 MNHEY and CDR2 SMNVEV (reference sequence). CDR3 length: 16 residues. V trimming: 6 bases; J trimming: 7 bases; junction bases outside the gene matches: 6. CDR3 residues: CASRVGLAGGENEQFF. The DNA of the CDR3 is TGTGCCAGCAGAGTGGGACTAGCGGGAGGGGAGAATGAGCAGTTCTTC.

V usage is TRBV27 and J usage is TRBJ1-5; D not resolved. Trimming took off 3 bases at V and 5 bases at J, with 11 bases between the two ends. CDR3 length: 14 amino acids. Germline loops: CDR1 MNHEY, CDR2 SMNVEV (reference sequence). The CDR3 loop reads CASSFGQPYQPQHF. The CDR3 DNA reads TGTGCCAGCAGTTTTGGCCAACCCTATCAGCCCCAGCATTTT.

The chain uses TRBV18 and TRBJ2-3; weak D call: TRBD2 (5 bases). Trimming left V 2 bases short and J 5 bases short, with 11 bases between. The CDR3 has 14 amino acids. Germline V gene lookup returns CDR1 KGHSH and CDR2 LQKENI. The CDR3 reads CASSPMLAGDTQYF. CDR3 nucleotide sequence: TGTGCCAGCTCACCAATGCTAGCTGGAGATACGCAGTATTTT.

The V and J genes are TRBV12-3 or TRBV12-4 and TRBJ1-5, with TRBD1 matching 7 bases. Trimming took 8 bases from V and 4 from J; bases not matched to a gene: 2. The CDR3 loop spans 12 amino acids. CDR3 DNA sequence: TGTGCCAGCGGGACAGAAAATCAGCCCCAGCATTTT. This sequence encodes CASGTENQPQHF.

The CDR3 DNA sequence: TGTGCCAGCAGCGTAGCGGACAGCTCCTACGAGCAGTACTTC. Protein: CASSVADSSYEQYF. V and J are TRBV9 and TRBJ2-7, with D maybe TRBD1 (6 bases). There are 14 residues in the CDR3. From germline, CDR1 is SGDLS and CDR2 YYNGEE. V was clipped by 0 bases and J by 0 bases, with 7 bases between them.

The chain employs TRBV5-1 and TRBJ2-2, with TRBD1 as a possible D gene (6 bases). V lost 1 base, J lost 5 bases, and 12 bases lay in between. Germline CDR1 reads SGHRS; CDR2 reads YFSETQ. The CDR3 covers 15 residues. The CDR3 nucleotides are TGCGCCAGCAGCTTGATAACAGGGATTACCGGGGAGCTGTTTTTT. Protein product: CASSLITGITGELFF.

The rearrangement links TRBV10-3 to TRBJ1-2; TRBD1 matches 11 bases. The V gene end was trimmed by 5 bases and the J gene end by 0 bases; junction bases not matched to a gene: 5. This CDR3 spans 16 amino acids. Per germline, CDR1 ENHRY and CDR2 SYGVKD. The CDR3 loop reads CAISNGQGASNYGYTF. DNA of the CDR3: TGTGCCATCAGTAATGGACAGGGGGCGTCTAACTATGGCTACACCTTC.

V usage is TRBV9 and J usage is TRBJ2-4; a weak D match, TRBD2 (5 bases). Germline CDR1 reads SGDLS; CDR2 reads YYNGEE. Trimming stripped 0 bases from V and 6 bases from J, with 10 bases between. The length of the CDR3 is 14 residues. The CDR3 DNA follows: TGTGCCAGCAGCGTAGACCTCACTAGAAACATTCAGTACTTC. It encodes CASSVDLTRNIQYF.

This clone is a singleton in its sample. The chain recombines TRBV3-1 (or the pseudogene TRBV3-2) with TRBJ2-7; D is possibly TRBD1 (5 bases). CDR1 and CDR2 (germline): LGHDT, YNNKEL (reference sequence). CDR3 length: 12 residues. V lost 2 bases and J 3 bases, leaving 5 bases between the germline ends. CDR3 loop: CASSQRGYEQYF. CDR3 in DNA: TGTGCCAGCAGCCAAAGGGGCTACGAGCAGTACTTC.

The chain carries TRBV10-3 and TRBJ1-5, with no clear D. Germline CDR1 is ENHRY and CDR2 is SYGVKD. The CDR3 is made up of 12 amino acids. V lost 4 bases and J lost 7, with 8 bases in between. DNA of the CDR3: TGTGCCATCAGTGCTTCTGGCCAGCCCCAGCATTTT. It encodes CAISASGQPQHF.

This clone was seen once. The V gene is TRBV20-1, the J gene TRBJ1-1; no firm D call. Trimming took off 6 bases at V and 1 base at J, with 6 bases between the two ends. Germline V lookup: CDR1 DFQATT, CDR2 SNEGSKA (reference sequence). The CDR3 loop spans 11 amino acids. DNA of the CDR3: TGCAGTGCCCCCAGGAACACTGAAGCTTTCTTT. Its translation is CSAPRNTEAFF.

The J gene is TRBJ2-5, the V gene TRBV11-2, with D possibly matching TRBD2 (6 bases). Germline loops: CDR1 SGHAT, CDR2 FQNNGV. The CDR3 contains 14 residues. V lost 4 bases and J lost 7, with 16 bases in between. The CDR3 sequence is CASSSRTVEGTQYF. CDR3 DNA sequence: TGTGCCAGCAGCTCAAGGACGGTGGAGGGGACCCAGTACTTC.

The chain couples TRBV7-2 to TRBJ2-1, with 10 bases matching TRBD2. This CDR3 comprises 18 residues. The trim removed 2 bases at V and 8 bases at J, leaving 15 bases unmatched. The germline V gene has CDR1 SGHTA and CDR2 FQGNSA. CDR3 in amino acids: CASSLLRTSGNLRHEQFF. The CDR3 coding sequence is TGTGCCAGCAGCTTACTCCGGACTAGCGGAAACCTCCGACATGAGCAGTTCTTC.

CDR3 amino acids: CASRKRPAGTGELFF. CDR3 DNA sequence: TGTGCCAGCAGGAAGCGGCCGGCGGGCACCGGGGAGCTGTTTTTT. The chain has TRBV3-1 (or the pseudogene TRBV3-2) and TRBJ2-2, with TRBD2 as a possible D gene (5 bases). The CDR3 sequence is 15 residues long. V lost 6 bases, J lost 4 bases, and 15 bases lay in between. CDR1 and CDR2 from the germline V gene are LGHDT and YNNKEL (reference sequence).

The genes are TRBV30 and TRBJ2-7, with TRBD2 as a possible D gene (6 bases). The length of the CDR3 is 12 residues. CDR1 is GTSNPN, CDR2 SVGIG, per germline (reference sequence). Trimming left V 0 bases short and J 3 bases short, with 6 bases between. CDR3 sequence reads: CAWSVGGYEQYF. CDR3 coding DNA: TGTGCCTGGAGTGTCGGGGGCTACGAGCAGTACTTC.

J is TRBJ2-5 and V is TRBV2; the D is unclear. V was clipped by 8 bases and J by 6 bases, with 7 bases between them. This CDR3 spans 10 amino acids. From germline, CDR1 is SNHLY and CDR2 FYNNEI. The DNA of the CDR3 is TGTGCCAGCCTATTGAAGACCCAGTACTTC. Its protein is CASLLKTQYF.

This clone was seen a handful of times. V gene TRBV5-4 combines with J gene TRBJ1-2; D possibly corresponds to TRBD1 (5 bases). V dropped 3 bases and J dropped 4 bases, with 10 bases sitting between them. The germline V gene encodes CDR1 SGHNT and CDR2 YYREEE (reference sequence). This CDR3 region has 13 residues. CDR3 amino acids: CASSSRGGYGYTF. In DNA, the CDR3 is TGTGCCAGCAGCTCCCGCGGGGGCTATGGCTACACCTTC. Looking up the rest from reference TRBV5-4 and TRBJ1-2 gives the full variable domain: ETGVTQSPTHLIKTRGQQVTLRCSSQSGHNTVSWYQQALGQGPQFIFQYYREEENGRGNFPPRFSGLQFPNYSSELNVNALELDDSALYLCASSSRGGYGYTFGSGTRLTVV.